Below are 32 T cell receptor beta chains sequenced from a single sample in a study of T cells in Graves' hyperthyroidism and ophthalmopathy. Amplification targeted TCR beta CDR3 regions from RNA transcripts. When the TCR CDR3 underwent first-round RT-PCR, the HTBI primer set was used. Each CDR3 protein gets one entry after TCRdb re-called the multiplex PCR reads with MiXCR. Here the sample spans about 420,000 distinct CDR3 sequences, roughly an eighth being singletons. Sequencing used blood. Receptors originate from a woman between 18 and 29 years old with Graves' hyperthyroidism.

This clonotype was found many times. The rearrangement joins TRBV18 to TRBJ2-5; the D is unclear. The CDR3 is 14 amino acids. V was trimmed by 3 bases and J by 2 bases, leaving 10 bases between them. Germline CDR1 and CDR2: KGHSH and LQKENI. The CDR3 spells CASSPLGGQETQYF. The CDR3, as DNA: TGTGCCAGCTCACCCCTCGGTGGGCAAGAGACCCAGTACTTC.

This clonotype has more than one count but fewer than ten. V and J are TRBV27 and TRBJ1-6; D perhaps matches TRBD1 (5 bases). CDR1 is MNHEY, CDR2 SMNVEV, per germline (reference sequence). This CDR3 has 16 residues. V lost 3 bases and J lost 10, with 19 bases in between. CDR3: CASSFYPGRSGSPLHF. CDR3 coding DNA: TGTGCCAGCAGTTTTTACCCAGGGCGAAGCGGATCACCCCTCCACTTT.

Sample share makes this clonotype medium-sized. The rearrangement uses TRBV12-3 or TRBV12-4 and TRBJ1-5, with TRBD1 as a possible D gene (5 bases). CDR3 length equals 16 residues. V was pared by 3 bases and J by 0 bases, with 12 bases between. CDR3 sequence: CASSFSSTGSNQPQHF. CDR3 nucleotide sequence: TGTGCCAGCAGTTTCTCGTCAACAGGTAGCAATCAGCCCCAGCATTTT.

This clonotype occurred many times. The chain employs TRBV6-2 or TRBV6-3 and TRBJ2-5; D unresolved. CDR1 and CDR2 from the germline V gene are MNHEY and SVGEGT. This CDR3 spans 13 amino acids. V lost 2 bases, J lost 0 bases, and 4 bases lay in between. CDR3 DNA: TGTGCCAGCAGTTACGTCTACCAAGAGACCCAGTACTTC. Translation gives CASSYVYQETQYF.

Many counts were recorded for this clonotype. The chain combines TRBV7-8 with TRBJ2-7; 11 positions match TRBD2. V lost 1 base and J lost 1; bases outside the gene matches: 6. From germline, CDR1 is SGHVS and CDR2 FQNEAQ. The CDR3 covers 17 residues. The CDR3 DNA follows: TGTGCCAGCAGCTTAGGCAGGACTAGCGGGCGATCCTACGAGCAGTACTTC. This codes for CASSLGRTSGRSYEQYF.

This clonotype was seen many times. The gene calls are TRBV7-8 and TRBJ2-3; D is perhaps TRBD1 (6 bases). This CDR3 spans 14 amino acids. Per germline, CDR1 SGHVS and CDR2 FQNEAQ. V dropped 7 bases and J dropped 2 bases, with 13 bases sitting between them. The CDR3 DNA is TGTGCCAGCAACCCACAGGGATACACAGATACGCAGTATTTT. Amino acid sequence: CASNPQGYTDTQYF.

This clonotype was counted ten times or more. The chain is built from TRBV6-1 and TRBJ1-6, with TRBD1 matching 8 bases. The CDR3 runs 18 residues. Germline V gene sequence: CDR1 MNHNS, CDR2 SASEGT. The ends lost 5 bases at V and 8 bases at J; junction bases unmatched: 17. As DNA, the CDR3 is TGTGCCAGCAGTTACGGAAGTCGGGGAACAGGGGGACATTCACCCCTCCACTTT. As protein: CASSYGSRGTGGHSPLHF.

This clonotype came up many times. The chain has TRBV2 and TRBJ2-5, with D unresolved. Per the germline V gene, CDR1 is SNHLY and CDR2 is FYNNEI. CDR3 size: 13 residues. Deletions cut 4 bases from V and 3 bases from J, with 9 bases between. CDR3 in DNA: TGTGCCAGCAGTGCTGACGGTGAAGAGACCCAGTACTTC. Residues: CASSADGEETQYF.

Here the CDR3 reads CASSQDAGRTTDTQYF. As DNA, the CDR3 is TGTGCCAGCAGCCAAGACGCGGGGAGAACCACAGATACGCAGTATTTT. The rearrangement uses TRBV14 and TRBJ2-3, with TRBD2 as a possible D gene (6 bases). Germline CDR1 and CDR2: SGHDN and FVKESK. CDR3 size: 16 residues. Trimming pared 0 bases from V and 2 bases from J, leaving 12 bases between.

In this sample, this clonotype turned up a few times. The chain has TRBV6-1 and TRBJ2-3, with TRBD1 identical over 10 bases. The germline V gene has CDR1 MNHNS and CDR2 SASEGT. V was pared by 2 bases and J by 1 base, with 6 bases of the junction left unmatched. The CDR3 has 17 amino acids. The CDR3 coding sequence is TGTGCCAGCAGTGAACATATCGGGACAGGGGGCACAGATACGCAGTATTTT. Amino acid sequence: CASSEHIGTGGTDTQYF.

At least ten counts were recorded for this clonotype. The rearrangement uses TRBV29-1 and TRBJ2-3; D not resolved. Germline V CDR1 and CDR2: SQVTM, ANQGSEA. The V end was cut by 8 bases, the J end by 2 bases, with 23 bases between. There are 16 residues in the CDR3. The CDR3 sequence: CSTRRAQLGITDTQYF. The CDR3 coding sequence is TGCAGCACTCGCCGGGCCCAATTAGGGATCACAGATACGCAGTATTTT.

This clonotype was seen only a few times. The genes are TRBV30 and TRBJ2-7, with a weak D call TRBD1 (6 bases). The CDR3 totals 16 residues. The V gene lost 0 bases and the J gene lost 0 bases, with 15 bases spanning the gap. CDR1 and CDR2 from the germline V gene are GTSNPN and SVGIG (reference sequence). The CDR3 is CAWSVRGQRHSYEQYF. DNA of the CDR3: TGTGCCTGGAGTGTAAGAGGACAGCGACACTCCTACGAGCAGTACTTC.

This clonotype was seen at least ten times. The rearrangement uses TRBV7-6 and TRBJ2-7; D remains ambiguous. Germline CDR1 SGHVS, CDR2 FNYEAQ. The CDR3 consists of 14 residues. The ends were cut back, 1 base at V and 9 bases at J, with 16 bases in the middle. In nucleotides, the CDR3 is TGTGCCAGCAGCTTAGGGACCTCGATAAAGCTGCAGTACTTC. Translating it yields CASSLGTSIKLQYF.

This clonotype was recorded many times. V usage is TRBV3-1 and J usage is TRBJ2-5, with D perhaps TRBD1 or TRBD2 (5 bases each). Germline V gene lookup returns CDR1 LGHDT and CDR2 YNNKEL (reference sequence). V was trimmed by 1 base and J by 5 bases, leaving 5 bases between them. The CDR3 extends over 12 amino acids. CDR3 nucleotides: TGTGCCAGCAGCCAAGGGGGGGAGACCCAGTACTTC. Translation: CASSQGGETQYF.

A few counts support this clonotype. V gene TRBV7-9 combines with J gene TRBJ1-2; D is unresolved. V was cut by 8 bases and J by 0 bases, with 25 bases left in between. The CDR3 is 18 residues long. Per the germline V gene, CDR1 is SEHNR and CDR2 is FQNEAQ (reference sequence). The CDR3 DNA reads TGTGCCAGCCGTCACGGCCGTTCGGCAGACCCCACTAACTATGGCTACACCTTC. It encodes CASRHGRSADPTNYGYTF.

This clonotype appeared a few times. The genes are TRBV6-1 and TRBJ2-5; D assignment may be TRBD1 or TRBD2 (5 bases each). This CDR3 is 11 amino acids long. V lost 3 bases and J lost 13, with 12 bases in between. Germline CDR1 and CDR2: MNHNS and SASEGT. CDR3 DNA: TGTGCCAGCAGTGAGCCGGGACCCGTGTACTTC. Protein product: CASSEPGPVYF.

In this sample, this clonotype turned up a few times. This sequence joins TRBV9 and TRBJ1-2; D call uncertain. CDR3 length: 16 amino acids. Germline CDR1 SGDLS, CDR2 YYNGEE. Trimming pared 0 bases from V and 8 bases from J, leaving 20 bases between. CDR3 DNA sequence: TGTGCCAGCAGCGTAGGACCGGGCAGCGGCCCCTTCGGCTACACCTTC. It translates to CASSVGPGSGPFGYTF.

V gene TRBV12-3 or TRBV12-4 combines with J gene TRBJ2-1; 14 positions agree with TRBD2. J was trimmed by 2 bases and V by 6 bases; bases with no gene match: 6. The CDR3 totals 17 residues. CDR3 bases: TGTGCCAGCAGCTCCGGGACTAGCGGGAGCCCCTACAATGAGCAGTTCTTC. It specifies CASSSGTSGSPYNEQFF.

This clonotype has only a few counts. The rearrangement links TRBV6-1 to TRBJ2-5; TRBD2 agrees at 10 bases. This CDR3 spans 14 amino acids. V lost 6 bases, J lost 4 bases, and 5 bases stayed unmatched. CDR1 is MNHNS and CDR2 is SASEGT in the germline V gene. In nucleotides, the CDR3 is TGTGCCAGCAGGGAGAGCGGGAGGGGAGAGACCCAGTACTTC. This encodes CASRESGRGETQYF.

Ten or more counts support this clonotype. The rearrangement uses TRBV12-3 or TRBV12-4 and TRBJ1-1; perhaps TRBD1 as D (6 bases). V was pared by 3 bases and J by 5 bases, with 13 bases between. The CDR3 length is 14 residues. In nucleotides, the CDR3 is TGTGCCAGCAGTTTCGGGGGCTCGAAGACTGAAGCTTTCTTT. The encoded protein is CASSFGGSKTEAFF.

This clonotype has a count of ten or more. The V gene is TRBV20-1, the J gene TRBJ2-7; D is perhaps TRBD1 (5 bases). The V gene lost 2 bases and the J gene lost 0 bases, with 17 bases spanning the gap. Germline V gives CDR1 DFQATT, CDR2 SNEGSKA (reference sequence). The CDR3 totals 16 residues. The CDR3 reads CSARNRKTASSYEQYF. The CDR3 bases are TGCAGTGCTAGAAACAGGAAGACCGCGTCCTCCTACGAGCAGTACTTC.

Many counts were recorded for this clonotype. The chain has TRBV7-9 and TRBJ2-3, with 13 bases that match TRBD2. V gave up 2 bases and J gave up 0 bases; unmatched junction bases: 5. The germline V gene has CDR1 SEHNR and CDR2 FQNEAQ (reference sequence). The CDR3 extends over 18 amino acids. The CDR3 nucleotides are TGTGCCAGCAGCTTAAGGAGACTAGCGGGAGGCAGCACAGATACGCAGTATTTT. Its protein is CASSLRRLAGGSTDTQYF.

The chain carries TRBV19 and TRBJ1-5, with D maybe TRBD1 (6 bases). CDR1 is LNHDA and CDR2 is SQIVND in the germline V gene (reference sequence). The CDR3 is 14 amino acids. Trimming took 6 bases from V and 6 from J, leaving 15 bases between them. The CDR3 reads CASSQQGYRQPQHF. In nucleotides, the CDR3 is TGTGCCAGTAGCCAACAGGGATATCGTCAGCCCCAGCATTTT.

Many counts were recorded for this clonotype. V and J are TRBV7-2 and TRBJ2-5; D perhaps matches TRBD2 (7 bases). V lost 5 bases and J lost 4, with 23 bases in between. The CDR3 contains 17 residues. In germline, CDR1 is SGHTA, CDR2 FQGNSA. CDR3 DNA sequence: TGTGCCAGCAGCCTTGTGGGGGGCGGGAGTTCGTCAGAGACCCAGTACTTC. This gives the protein CASSLVGGGSSSETQYF. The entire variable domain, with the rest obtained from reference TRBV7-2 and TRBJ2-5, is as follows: GAGVSQSPSNKVTEKGKDVELRCDPISGHTALYWYRQSLGQGLEFLIYFQGNSAPDKSGLPSDRFSAERTGGSVSTLTIQRTQQEDSAVYLCASSLVGGGSSSETQYFGPGTRLLVL.

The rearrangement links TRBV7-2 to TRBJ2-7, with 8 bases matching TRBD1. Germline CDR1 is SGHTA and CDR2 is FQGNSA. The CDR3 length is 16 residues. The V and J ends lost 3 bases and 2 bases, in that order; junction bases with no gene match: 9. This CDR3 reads CASSFLSGTGPYEQYF. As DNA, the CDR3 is TGTGCCAGCAGCTTCCTTTCCGGGACAGGCCCCTACGAGCAGTACTTC.

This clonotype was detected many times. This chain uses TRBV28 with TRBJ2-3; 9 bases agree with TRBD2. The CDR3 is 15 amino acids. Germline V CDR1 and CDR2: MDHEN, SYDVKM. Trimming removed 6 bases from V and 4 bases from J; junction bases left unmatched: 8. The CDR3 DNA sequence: TGTGCCAGCAGCGATACTAGCGGGCTGGCAGATACGCAGTATTTT. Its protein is CASSDTSGLADTQYF.

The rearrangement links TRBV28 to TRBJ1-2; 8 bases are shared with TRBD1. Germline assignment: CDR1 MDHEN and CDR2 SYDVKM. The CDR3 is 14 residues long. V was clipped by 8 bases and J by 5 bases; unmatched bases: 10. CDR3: CASGSGDRWYGYTF. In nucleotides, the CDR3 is TGTGCCAGCGGATCCGGGGACAGGTGGTATGGCTACACCTTC.

The CDR3 region has the DNA TGTGCCAGCAGCAAACGGGACGGTACTAGCACAGATACGCAGTATTTT. Translating it yields CASSKRDGTSTDTQYF. The chain joins TRBV7-3 to TRBJ2-3; possibly TRBD1 or TRBD2 for D (5 bases each). The germline CDR1 and CDR2 sequences are SGHTA and FQGTGA. The CDR3 is 16 amino acids. The V end was cut by 5 bases, the J end by 0 bases, with 15 bases between.

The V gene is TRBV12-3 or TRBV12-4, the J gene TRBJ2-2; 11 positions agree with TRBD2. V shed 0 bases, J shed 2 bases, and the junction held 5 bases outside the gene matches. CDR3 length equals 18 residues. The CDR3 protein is CASSLAITSGSNTGELFF. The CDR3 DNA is TGTGCCAGCAGTTTAGCTATAACTAGCGGGAGTAACACCGGGGAGCTGTTTTTT.

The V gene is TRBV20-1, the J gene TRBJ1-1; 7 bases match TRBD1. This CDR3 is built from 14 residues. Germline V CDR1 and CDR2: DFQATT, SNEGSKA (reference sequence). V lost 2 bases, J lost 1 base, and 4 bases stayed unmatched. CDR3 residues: CSARLGQSNTEAFF. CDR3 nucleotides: TGCAGTGCTAGATTGGGACAGTCGAACACTGAAGCTTTCTTT.

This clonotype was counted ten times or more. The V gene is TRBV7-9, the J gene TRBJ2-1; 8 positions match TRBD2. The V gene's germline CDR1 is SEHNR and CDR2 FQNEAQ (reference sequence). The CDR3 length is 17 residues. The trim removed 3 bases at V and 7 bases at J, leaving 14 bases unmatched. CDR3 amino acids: CASSFSGDREGLNEQFF. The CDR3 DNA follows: TGTGCCAGCAGCTTTAGCGGCGACCGGGAGGGCCTGAATGAGCAGTTCTTC. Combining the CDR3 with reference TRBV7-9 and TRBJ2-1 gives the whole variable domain DTGVSQNPRHKITKRGQNVTFRCDPISEHNRLYWYRQTLGQGPEFLTYFQNEAQLEKSRLLSDRFSAERPKGSFSTLEIQRTEQGDSAMYLCASSFSGDREGLNEQFFGPGTRLTVL.

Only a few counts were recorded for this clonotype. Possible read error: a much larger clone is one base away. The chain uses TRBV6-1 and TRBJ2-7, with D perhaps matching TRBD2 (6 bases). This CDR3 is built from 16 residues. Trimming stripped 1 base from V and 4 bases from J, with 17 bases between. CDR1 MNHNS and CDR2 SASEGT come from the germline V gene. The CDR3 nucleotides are TGTGCCAGCAGTGAAGTCCATGCGGGAAGTTGGTACGAGCAGTACTTC. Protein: CASSEVHAGSWYEQYF.